This paragraph reports one TCR beta chain. The entry originates in a study of blood T cell repertoires in COVID-19. The data were produced by immunoSEQ multiplex PCR, yet TCRdb's version contains in-frame clones alone and is incomplete. The table lists some 300,000 clones, 70% to 90% of them singletons. With 5 bases removed from V and 2 bases from J, the gap between germline ends came to 15 bases. The germline gives CDR1 SEHNR, CDR2 FQNEAQ (reference sequence). This CDR3 comprises 16 residues. The J gene is TRBJ1-4, the V gene TRBV7-9, with D possibly TRBD1 on 5 matching bases. Sequenced: PBMCs or T cells enriched from blood (not recorded which). This clonotype was obtained from a young man who had recovered from COVID-19. CDR3 DNA sequence: TGTGCCAGCAGCCTTAGGGAGGGGAGGACTAATGAAAAACTGTTTTTT. Translated, it gives CASSLREGRTNEKLFF.